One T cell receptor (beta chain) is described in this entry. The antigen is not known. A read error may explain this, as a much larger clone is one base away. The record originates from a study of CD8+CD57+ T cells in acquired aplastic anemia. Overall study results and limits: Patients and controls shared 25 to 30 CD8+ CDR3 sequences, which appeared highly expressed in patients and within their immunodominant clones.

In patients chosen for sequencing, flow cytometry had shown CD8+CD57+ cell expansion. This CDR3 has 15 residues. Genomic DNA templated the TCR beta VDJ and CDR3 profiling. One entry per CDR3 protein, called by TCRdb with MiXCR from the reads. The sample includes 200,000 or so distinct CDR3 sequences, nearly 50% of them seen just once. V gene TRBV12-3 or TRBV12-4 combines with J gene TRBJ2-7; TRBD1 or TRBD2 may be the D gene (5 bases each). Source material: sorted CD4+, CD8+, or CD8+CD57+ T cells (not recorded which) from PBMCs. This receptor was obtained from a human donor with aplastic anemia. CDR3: CASSDDGDGSYGQYF. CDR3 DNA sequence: TGTGCCAGCAGCGATGATGGGGACGGGTCCTACGGGCAGTACTTC.